This T cell receptor beta chain came from a study of graft-versus-host responses after intestinal transplantation. The study, taken as a whole, reports: Association was observed between peak circulating GvH clone levels and early post-transplant HvG declines.

CDR1 is MNHEY, CDR2 SMNVEV, per germline (reference sequence). The CDR3 is 17 residues long. J gave up 3 bases and V 1 base, and 9 bases lay outside the gene matches. Remarks on this clone: The antigen is unknown.

Profiling relied on immunoSEQ multiplex PCR, and the TCRdb table lists in-frame clones only, not all of them. The sample yields tens of thousands of clones, under 95% seen once. This clonotype originated in a human donor who was the organ donor for an intestinal transplant. Sequences were derived from unstimulated CD8+ T cells sorted from spleen or lymph node cells, sampled before transplant. The chain links TRBV27 to TRBJ1-2, with 9 bases identical to TRBD1. The CDR3 nucleotides are TGTGCCAGCAGTTTATTCGGGACAGGGCGCATGCACTATGGCTACACCTTC. It codes for CASSLFGTGRMHYGYTF.